This T cell receptor (beta chain) was captured in a study of shared clonotypes between healthy human individuals. Study information: The cohort had two women and three men, ages 18 to 49.

Ten immunoSEQ deep assay plates were used by the authors to sequence unsorted PBMC DNA. Profiling relied on immunoSEQ multiplex PCR, and the TCRdb table lists in-frame clones only, not all of them. The sample shows about 480,000 clones, roughly 85% of them seen only once. Healthy and HIV-negative, the adult donors had no recent acute infections or vaccinations. This CDR3 has 16 amino acids. The V gene's germline CDR1 is SGHTA and CDR2 FQGNSA. The V gene lost 5 bases and the J gene lost 0 bases, with 14 bases spanning the gap. Sequenced material: PBMCs. The V call is TRBV7-2, the J call TRBJ2-1, with D maybe TRBD2 (6 bases). The source is a woman in her 40s in good health. Some clones in this sample may be carry-over from other donors' samples. This CDR3 reads CASSPIADSSYNEQFF. CDR3 nucleotide sequence: TGTGCCAGCAGCCCAATAGCGGATAGCTCCTACAATGAGCAGTTCTTC. Complete variable domain (other parts from reference TRBV7-2 and TRBJ2-1): GAGVSQSPSNKVTEKGKDVELRCDPISGHTALYWYRQSLGQGLEFLIYFQGNSAPDKSGLPSDRFSAERTGGSVSTLTIQRTQQEDSAVYLCASSPIADSSYNEQFFGPGTRLTVL.